These T cell receptor beta chains were read from a single sample in a study of control samples from healthy donors and cancer patients. Assay: immunoSEQ multiplex PCR; the TCRdb copy retains only in-frame clones and omits some. The table lists about 120,000 clones, roughly 95% of them singletons, with 3.6% in the top ten. The specimen was blood. The receptors stem from a man aged 30-40 years in good health. The CDR3 runs from the conserved cysteine through the conserved F or W. Fields, in order: D gene, clone size, J gene, V gene, CDR3 DNA, CDR3 protein. The D gene is left open where the match is weak. Part of the rows lack a size; the others show once, few, many or a class for expanded clones.

d_gene: TRBD2
abundance: .
j_gene: TRBJ2-1
v_gene: TRBV7-8
CDR3nt: TGTGCCAGCAGCCACAGAGTAGCGGGGGTAGGCTACAATGAGCAGTTCTTC
CDR3aa: CASSHRVAGVGYNEQFF

d_gene: .
abundance: .
j_gene: TRBJ2-7
v_gene: TRBV28
CDR3nt: TGTGCCAGCAGTTTTGAAGGGGGTAAGAACGAGCAGTACTTC
CDR3aa: CASSFEGGKNEQYF

d_gene: TRBD1
abundance: .
j_gene: TRBJ2-1
v_gene: TRBV4-1
CDR3nt: TGCGCCAGCAGCCGACTGGGACAGGACATATACAATGAGCAGTTCTTC
CDR3aa: CASSRLGQDIYNEQFF

d_gene: .
abundance: .
j_gene: TRBJ2-1
v_gene: TRBV3-1/TRBV3-2
CDR3nt: TGTGCCAGCAGCCAAGATCATCTGGGAGAGTACAACAATGAGCAGTTCTTC
CDR3aa: CASSQDHLGEYNNEQFF

d_gene: .
abundance: .
j_gene: TRBJ2-7
v_gene: TRBV9
CDR3nt: TGTGCCAGCAGCGTAGGACGGCGAGACTACGAGCAGTACTTC
CDR3aa: CASSVGRRDYEQYF

d_gene: .
abundance: .
j_gene: TRBJ1-5
v_gene: TRBV6-2/TRBV6-3
CDR3nt: TGTGCCAGCAGCAATGGGGGTTATAGCAATCAGCCCCAGCATTTT
CDR3aa: CASSNGGYSNQPQHF

d_gene: .
abundance: .
j_gene: TRBJ2-2
v_gene: TRBV11-3
CDR3nt: TGTGCCAGCAGCTTAGGACCGGGGGCGGGGACCGGGGAGCTGTTTTTT
CDR3aa: CASSLGPGAGTGELFF

d_gene: .
abundance: .
j_gene: TRBJ1-2
v_gene: TRBV5-4
CDR3nt: TGTGCCAGCAGGGCGGGCCATGGCTACACCTTC
CDR3aa: CASRAGHGYTF

d_gene: .
abundance: .
j_gene: TRBJ2-7
v_gene: TRBV6-5
CDR3nt: TGTGCCAGCAGTTACTCCAGCGCCAACGAGCAGTACTTC
CDR3aa: CASSYSSANEQYF

d_gene: TRBD1
abundance: .
j_gene: TRBJ1-1
v_gene: TRBV18
CDR3nt: TGTGCCAGCTCGGCAAACAGGGGGAGGGGAACTGAAGCTTTCTTT
CDR3aa: CASSANRGRGTEAFF

d_gene: .
abundance: .
j_gene: TRBJ1-5
v_gene: TRBV19
CDR3nt: TGTGCCAGTAGTAGTATGGGCAATCAGCCCCAGCATTTT
CDR3aa: CASSSMGNQPQHF

d_gene: .
abundance: .
j_gene: TRBJ2-1
v_gene: TRBV19
CDR3nt: TGTGCCAGTAGTATAGGAGGAACCTACAATGAGCAGTTCTTC
CDR3aa: CASSIGGTYNEQFF

d_gene: TRBD1
abundance: .
j_gene: TRBJ1-5
v_gene: TRBV19
CDR3nt: TGTGCCAGTAGTATGGGACAGTACGACAATCAGCCCCAGCATTTT
CDR3aa: CASSMGQYDNQPQHF

d_gene: .
abundance: .
j_gene: TRBJ1-5
v_gene: TRBV7-9
CDR3nt: TGTGCCAGCAGCTTATTAGATCAGCCCCAGCATTTT
CDR3aa: CASSLLDQPQHF

d_gene: TRBD2
abundance: .
j_gene: TRBJ2-3
v_gene: TRBV5-5
CDR3nt: TGTGCCAGCAGCACACTAGCGGGGGGTCTCACAGATACGCAGTATTTT
CDR3aa: CASSTLAGGLTDTQYF

d_gene: .
abundance: .
j_gene: TRBJ2-3
v_gene: TRBV18
CDR3nt: TGTGCCAGCTCACCACTTATAACAGATACGCAGTATTTT
CDR3aa: CASSPLITDTQYF

d_gene: .
abundance: once
j_gene: TRBJ2-1
v_gene: TRBV7-2
CDR3nt: TGTGCCAGCAGCCCCGGACCGAACAATGAGCAGTTCTTC
CDR3aa: CASSPGPNNEQFF

d_gene: TRBD1
abundance: .
j_gene: TRBJ1-4
v_gene: TRBV4-2
CDR3nt: TGTGCCAGCAGCCAAGACGCAGGGGGGGAAAAACTGTTTTTT
CDR3aa: CASSQDAGGEKLFF

d_gene: .
abundance: .
j_gene: TRBJ1-2
v_gene: TRBV6-2/TRBV6-3
CDR3nt: TGTGCCAGCAGTTACCTAAAGGGGGATGGCTACACCTTC
CDR3aa: CASSYLKGDGYTF

d_gene: .
abundance: once
j_gene: TRBJ2-5
v_gene: TRBV19
CDR3nt: TGTGCCAGTAGTATAGATTGGCAGGAAGAGACCCAGTACTTC
CDR3aa: CASSIDWQEETQYF

d_gene: TRBD2
abundance: .
j_gene: TRBJ2-2
v_gene: TRBV2
CDR3nt: TGTGCCAGCCCCATGGAGGAGCGGGGGAAGGGCGGGGAGCTGTTTTTT
CDR3aa: CASPMEERGKGGELFF

d_gene: TRBD1
abundance: .
j_gene: TRBJ1-6
v_gene: TRBV5-6
CDR3nt: TGTGCCAGCAGCCCGGCGGGACAGGGATTCTCACCCCTCCACTTT
CDR3aa: CASSPAGQGFSPLHF

d_gene: .
abundance: .
j_gene: TRBJ2-3
v_gene: TRBV19
CDR3nt: TGTGCCAGTAGTATAGTGCCAGGGCAACTCACAGATACGCAGTATTTT
CDR3aa: CASSIVPGQLTDTQYF

d_gene: .
abundance: .
j_gene: TRBJ1-1
v_gene: TRBV18
CDR3nt: TGTGCCAGCTCACCTCCGGGGGGCCGGGACTCGGAAGCTTTCTTT
CDR3aa: CASSPPGGRDSEAFF

d_gene: .
abundance: .
j_gene: TRBJ1-6
v_gene: TRBV6-2/TRBV6-3
CDR3nt: TGTGCCAGCAGTGACCTAGGGGGTTCACCCCTCCACTTT
CDR3aa: CASSDLGGSPLHF

d_gene: TRBD1
abundance: .
j_gene: TRBJ2-5
v_gene: TRBV29-1
CDR3nt: TGCAGCGTGGGACAGGGCCAAGAGACCCAGTACTTC
CDR3aa: CSVGQGQETQYF

d_gene: .
abundance: .
j_gene: TRBJ2-5
v_gene: TRBV15
CDR3nt: TGTGCCACCAGCAGATCCCTGACTGAAGAGACCCAGTACTTC
CDR3aa: CATSRSLTEETQYF